This is a list of T cell receptor beta chains from one sample in a study of CD8 T cells in Susac syndrome. A single record per CDR3 protein comes from TCRdb applying MiXCR to the immunoSEQ multiplex PCR reads. The sample shows some 130,000 distinct CDR3 sequences, roughly 94% of them seen only once. Source material: CD4+ T cells from PBMCs. The receptor source for this set is a human donor with multiple sclerosis. Both conserved end residues are part of each CDR3. The D gene is left open where the match is weak. Part of the rows lack a size; the others show once, few, many or a class for expanded clones.

size: -; J: TRBJ2-5; V: TRBV5-6; D: -; CDR3: CASSSTRTQETQYF; DNA: TGTGCCAGCAGCTCCACCCGGACTCAAGAGACCCAGTACTTC
size: once; J: TRBJ1-2; V: TRBV7-3; D: TRBD1; CDR3: CASSGDRGGYGYTF; DNA: TGTGCCAGCAGCGGAGACAGGGGAGGCTATGGCTACACCTTC
size: -; J: TRBJ2-1; V: TRBV19; D: -; CDR3: CASRGTKGYNEQFF; DNA: TGTGCCAGTAGAGGGACCAAGGGGTACAATGAGCAGTTCTTC
size: -; J: TRBJ1-1; V: TRBV30; D: -; CDR3: CAWSQRAALEAFF; DNA: TGTGCCTGGAGTCAGAGGGCGGCACTTGAAGCTTTCTTT
size: -; J: TRBJ2-5; V: TRBV6-5; D: -; CDR3: CASTHLETQYF; DNA: TGTGCCAGCACGCACTTAGAGACCCAGTACTTC
size: -; J: TRBJ1-3; V: TRBV9; D: -; CDR3: CASRATGSSGNTIYF; DNA: TGTGCCAGCAGGGCAACAGGGAGCTCTGGAAACACCATATATTTT
size: -; J: TRBJ2-1; V: TRBV27; D: -; CDR3: CASSTGDLDPYNEQFF; DNA: TGTGCCAGCAGTACTGGGGACCTCGACCCATACAATGAGCAGTTCTTC
size: -; J: TRBJ1-1; V: TRBV3-1; D: -; CDR3: CASSQKGATEAFF; DNA: TGTGCCAGCAGCCAAAAGGGCGCCACTGAAGCTTTCTTT
size: -; J: TRBJ1-5; V: TRBV29-1; D: TRBD1; CDR3: CSVGQGLSGNQPQHF; DNA: TGCAGCGTAGGACAGGGGTTGAGTGGCAATCAGCCCCAGCATTTT
size: -; J: TRBJ1-5; V: TRBV6-1; D: TRBD1; CDR3: CASSAYAGGPPNQPQHF; DNA: TGTGCCAGCAGTGCATATGCAGGGGGCCCCCCCAATCAGCCCCAGCATTTT
size: once; J: TRBJ2-5; V: TRBV19; D: -; CDR3: CASSIDLETQYF; DNA: TGTGCCAGTAGTATAGATCTGGAGACCCAGTACTTC